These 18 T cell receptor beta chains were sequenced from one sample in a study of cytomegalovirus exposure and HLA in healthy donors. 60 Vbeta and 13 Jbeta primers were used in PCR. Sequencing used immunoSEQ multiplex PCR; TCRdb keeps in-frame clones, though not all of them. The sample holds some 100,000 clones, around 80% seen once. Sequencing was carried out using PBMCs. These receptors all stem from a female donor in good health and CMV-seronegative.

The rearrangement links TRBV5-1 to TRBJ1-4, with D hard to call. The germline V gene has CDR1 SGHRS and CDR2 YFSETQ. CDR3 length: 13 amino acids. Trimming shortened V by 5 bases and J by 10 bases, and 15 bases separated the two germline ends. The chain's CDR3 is CASRLEVSGKLFF. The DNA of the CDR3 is TGCGCCAGCAGATTAGAGGTATCGGGAAAACTGTTTTTT.

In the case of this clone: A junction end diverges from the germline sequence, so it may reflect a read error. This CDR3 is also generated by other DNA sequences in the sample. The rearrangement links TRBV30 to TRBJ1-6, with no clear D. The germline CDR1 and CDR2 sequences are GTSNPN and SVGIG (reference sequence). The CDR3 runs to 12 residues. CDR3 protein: CAWRSDNSPLHF. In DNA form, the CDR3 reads TGTGCCTGGAGATCAGATAATTCCCCCCTCCACTTT.

The CDR3 protein is CASSVGGGETEAFF. CDR3 coding DNA: TGTGCCAGCAGTGTGGGGGGGGGCGAAACTGAAGCTTTCTTT. The chain couples TRBV6-1 to TRBJ1-1; a weak D match, TRBD1 (6 bases). Germline V gene sequence: CDR1 MNHNS, CDR2 SASEGT. V dropped 4 bases and J dropped 5 bases, with 14 bases sitting between them. This CDR3 is 14 amino acids long.

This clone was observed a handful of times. This CDR3 is CASSLWDLNYGYTF. The DNA of the CDR3 is TGTGCCAGCAGTTTGTGGGACTTAAACTATGGCTACACCTTC. The chain joins TRBV28 to TRBJ1-2, with a tentative D call TRBD1 (5 bases). The CDR3 loop spans 14 amino acids. CDR1 and CDR2 (germline): MDHEN, SYDVKM. The V end lost 3 bases, the J end lost 2 bases, and 10 bases lay between the germline ends.

CDR3 nucleotide sequence: TGTGCCAGCAGCCGACCGGGACAGCAAAACACCGGGGAGCTGTTTTTT. Translated, it gives CASSRPGQQNTGELFF. The chain couples TRBV14 to TRBJ2-2; 7 bases fit TRBD1. This CDR3 contains 16 residues. CDR1 is SGHDN, CDR2 FVKESK, per germline. The ends lost 4 bases at V and 2 bases at J; junction bases unmatched: 7.

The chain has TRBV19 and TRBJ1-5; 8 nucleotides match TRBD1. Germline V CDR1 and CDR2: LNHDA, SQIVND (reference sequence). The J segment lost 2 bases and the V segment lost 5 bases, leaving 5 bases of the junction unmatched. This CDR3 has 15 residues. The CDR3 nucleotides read TGTGCCAGTAGTTCTGGACAGGGCGGCAATCAGCCCCAGCATTTT. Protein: CASSSGQGGNQPQHF.

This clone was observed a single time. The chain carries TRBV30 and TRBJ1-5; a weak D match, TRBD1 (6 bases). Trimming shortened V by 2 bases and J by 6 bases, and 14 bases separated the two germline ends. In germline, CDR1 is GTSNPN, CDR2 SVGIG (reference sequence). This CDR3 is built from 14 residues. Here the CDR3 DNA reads TGTGCCTGGAGTCGTCTGCAGGGGATTCAGCCCCAGCATTTT. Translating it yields CAWSRLQGIQPQHF.

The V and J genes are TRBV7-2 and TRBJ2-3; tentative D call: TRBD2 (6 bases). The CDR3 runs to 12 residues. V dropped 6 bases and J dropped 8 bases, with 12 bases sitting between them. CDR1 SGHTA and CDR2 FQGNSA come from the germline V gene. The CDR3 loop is CASSLLAGTQYF. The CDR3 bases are TGTGCCAGCAGTTTACTAGCCGGTACGCAGTATTTT.

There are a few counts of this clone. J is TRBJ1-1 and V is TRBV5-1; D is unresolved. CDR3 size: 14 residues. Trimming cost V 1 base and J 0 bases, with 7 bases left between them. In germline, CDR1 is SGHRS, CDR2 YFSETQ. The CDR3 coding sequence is TGCGCCAGCAGCTTGTTTCTTCTGAACACTGAAGCTTTCTTT. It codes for CASSLFLLNTEAFF.

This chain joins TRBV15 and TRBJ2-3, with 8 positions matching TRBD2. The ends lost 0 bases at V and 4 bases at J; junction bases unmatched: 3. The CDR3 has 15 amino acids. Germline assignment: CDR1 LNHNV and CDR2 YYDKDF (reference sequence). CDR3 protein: CATSRDGRGADTQYF. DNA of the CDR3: TGTGCCACCAGCAGAGATGGGCGGGGGGCAGATACGCAGTATTTT. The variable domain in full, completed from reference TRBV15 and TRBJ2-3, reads DAMVIQNPRYQVTQFGKPVTLSCSQTLNHNVMYWYQQKSSQAPKLLFHYYDKDFNNEADTPDNFQSRRPNTSFCFLDIRSPGLGDTAMYLCATSRDGRGADTQYFGPGTRLTVL.

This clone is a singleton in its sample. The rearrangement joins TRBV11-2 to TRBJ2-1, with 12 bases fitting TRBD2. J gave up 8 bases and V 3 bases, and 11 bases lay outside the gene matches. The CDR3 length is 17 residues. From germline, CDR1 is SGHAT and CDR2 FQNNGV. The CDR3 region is CASSLASGGAFDDEQFF. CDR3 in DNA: TGTGCCAGCAGCTTGGCTAGCGGGGGGGCTTTTGACGATGAGCAGTTCTTC. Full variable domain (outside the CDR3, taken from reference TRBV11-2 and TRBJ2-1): EAGVAQSPRYKIIEKRQSVAFWCNPISGHATLYWYQQILGQGPKLLIQFQNNGVVDDSQLPKDRFSAERLKGVDSTLKIQPAKLEDSAVYLCASSLASGGAFDDEQFFGPGTRLTVL.

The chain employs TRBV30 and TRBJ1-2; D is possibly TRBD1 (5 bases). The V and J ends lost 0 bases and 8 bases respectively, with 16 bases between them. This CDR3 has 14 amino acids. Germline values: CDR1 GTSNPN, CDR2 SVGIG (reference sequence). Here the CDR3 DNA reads TGTGCCTGGAGTGTAATCGGGGGAAAAGGAGGCTACACCTTC. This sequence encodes CAWSVIGGKGGYTF.

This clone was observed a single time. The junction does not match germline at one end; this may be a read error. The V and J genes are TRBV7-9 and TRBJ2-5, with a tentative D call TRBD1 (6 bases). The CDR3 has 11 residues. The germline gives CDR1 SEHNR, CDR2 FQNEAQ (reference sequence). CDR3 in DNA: TGTTCCAGCAGCTCTGGCAGGGGCAGCAACTTC. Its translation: CSSSSGRGSNF.

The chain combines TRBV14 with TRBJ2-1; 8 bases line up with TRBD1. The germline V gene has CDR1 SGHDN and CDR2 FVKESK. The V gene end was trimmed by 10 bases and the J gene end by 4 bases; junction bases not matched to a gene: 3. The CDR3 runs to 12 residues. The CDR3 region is CATRTGYNEQFF. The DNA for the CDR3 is TGTGCCACCAGGACAGGGTACAATGAGCAGTTCTTC.

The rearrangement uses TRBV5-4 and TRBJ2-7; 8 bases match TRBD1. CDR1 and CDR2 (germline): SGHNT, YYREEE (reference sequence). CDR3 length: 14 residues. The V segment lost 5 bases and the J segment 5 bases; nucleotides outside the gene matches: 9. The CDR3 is CASSRQGLRNEQYF. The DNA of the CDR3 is TGTGCCAGCAGTCGACAGGGGCTCAGGAACGAGCAGTACTTC. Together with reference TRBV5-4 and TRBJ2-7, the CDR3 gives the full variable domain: ETGVTQSPTHLIKTRGQQVTLRCSSQSGHNTVSWYQQALGQGPQFIFQYYREEENGRGNFPPRFSGLQFPNYSSELNVNALELDDSALYLCASSRQGLRNEQYFGPGTRLTVT.

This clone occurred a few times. DNA for the CDR3: TGTGCCAGCAGCCAAGGGGGGGCCCCTAGTGAAAAACTGTTTTTT. Protein: CASSQGGAPSEKLFF. The chain carries TRBV7-2 and TRBJ1-4; the D gene is possibly TRBD1 (6 bases). Germline-derived CDR1 and CDR2 are SGHTA and FQGNSA. The CDR3 sequence is 15 residues long. Trimming removed 5 bases from V and 7 bases from J, with 17 bases in between. Drawing the rest from reference TRBV7-2 and TRBJ1-4, the complete variable domain is GAGVSQSPSNKVTEKGKDVELRCDPISGHTALYWYRQSLGQGLEFLIYFQGNSAPDKSGLPSDRFSAERTGGSVSTLTIQRTQQEDSAVYLCASSQGGAPSEKLFFGSGTQLSVL.

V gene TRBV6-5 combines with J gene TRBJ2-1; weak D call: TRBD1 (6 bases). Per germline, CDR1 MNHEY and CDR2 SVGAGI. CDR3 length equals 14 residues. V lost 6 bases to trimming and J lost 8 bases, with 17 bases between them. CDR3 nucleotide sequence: TGTGCCAGCAGACGGGACGCCCCAGGGGATGAGCAGTTCTTC. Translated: CASRRDAPGDEQFF.

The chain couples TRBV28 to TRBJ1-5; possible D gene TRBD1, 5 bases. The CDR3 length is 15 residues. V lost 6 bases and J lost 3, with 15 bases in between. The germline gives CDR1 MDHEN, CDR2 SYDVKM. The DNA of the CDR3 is TGTGCCAGCAGCCCCTTGGGGGGGGTCAATCAGCCCCAGCATTTT. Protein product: CASSPLGGVNQPQHF. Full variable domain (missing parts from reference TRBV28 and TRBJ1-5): DVKVTQSSRYLVKRTGEKVFLECVQDMDHENMFWYRQDPGLGLRLIYFSYDVKMKEKGDIPEGYSVSREKKERFSLILESASTNQTSMYLCASSPLGGVNQPQHFGDGTRLSIL.